These 9 T cell receptor beta chains share one sample of origin, sequenced in a study of CXCR3-negative and CXCR3-positive naive CD8 T cells. The study's findings and limits: For CXCR3-positive naive cells, TRB CDR3s were more hydrophobic than those of CXCR3-negative naive cells.

TRB cDNA libraries were made by UMI-labeled 5' RACE. TCRdb reprocessed the 5' RACE reads and reports one entry per CDR3 protein, with no DNA. The sample has about 150,000 distinct CDR3 sequences. For these TCRs, the target antigens are not known. The sample comprised naive CXCR3+ CD8+ T cells from blood. The subset is: CD45RO-CCR7+CD27+CD95- naive CD8+ T cells expressing CXCR3 (TNR3+). The receptors derive from a human donor in good health. Some clones in this sample may be carry-over from other donors' samples.

The chain carries TRBV15 and TRBJ2-7; TCRdb gives TRBD1 as the D gene, but with no DNA this cannot be confirmed. The CDR3 consists of 14 residues. Germline CDR1 reads LNHNV; CDR2 reads YYDKDF (reference sequence). CDR3 residues: CATTPGQGPYEQYF. Together with reference TRBV15 and TRBJ2-7, the CDR3 gives the full variable domain: DAMVIQNPRYQVTQFGKPVTLSCSQTLNHNVMYWYQQKSSQAPKLLFHYYDKDFNNEADTPDNFQSRRPNTSFCFLDIRSPGLGDTAMYLCATTPGQGPYEQYFGPGTRLTVT.

This chain links TRBV20-1 with TRBJ2-1; TCRdb proposes TRBD2, but this gene call is untestable without DNA. The germline CDR1 and CDR2 sequences are DFQATT and SNEGSKA (reference sequence). There are 15 residues in the CDR3. The CDR3 loop reads CSARWASGGYNEQFF.

The chain employs TRBV7-9 and TRBJ2-7; TCRdb returns TRBD2, unconfirmable since there is no DNA. This CDR3 region has 18 residues. Germline V gives CDR1 SEHNR, CDR2 FQNEAQ (reference sequence). The CDR3 loop is CASSPPRLAGVHTYEQYF.

The chain couples TRBV4-1 to TRBJ2-1; no DNA is available, so the TRBD1 call from TCRdb remains unchecked. This CDR3 region has 15 residues. The germline V gene encodes CDR1 MGHRA and CDR2 YSYEKL. The CDR3 loop is CASSHGGGLHNEQFF.

This chain joins TRBV6-1 and TRBJ2-3; with no DNA, the TCRdb D assignment of TRBD1 cannot be verified. There are 17 residues in the CDR3. Germline assignment: CDR1 MNHNS and CDR2 SASEGT. The CDR3 protein is CASSEAPAGTVTDTQYF.

The chain combines TRBV28 with TRBJ2-7; TCRdb proposes TRBD1, but this gene call is untestable without DNA. The CDR3 extends over 16 amino acids. Germline CDR1 reads MDHEN; CDR2 reads SYDVKM. CDR3 residues: CASSLWGQGSAYEQYF.

The chain recombines TRBV5-1 with TRBJ2-1; TCRdb returns TRBD2, unconfirmable since there is no DNA. Germline V gene data show CDR1 as SGHRS and CDR2 as YFSETQ. The CDR3 loop spans 14 amino acids. CDR3: CASSLSSGHNEQFF. Full variable domain (remainder filled in from reference TRBV5-1 and TRBJ2-1): KAGVTQTPRYLIKTRGQQVTLSCSPISGHRSVSWYQQTPGQGLQFLFEYFSETQRNKGNFPGRFSGRQFSNSRSEMNVSTLELGDSALYLCASSLSSGHNEQFFGPGTRLTVL.

The chain combines TRBV5-1 with TRBJ2-6; TCRdb's D gene call, TRBD1, goes unchecked for lack of DNA. CDR3 length: 19 residues. Per germline, CDR1 SGHRS and CDR2 YFSETQ. The CDR3 sequence: CASSGGAYAGGPGANVLTF.

The chain employs TRBV13 and TRBJ1-1; the TCRdb D gene call, TRBD1, has no DNA to confirm it. Germline loops: CDR1 PRHDT, CDR2 FYEKMQ (reference sequence). The CDR3 has 15 amino acids. The CDR3 protein is CASSLRAGGNTEAFF. Looking up the rest from reference TRBV13 and TRBJ1-1 gives the full variable domain: AAGVIQSPRHLIKEKRETATLKCYPIPRHDTVYWYQQGPGQDPQFLISFYEKMQSDKGSIPDRFSAQQFSDYHSELNMSSLELGDSALYFCASSLRAGGNTEAFFGQGTRLTVV.